A single sample gave rise to the 16 T cell receptor beta chains below, sequenced in a study of blood T cell repertoires in COVID-19. Clones were sequenced by immunoSEQ multiplex PCR, and TCRdb holds only the in-frame ones, with some missing. The data hold some 68,000 clones, with 80% to 90% observed a single time. Sequencing input: peripheral blood. The receptors come from a human donor in a cohort sampled during active COVID-19.

The genes are TRBV5-4 and TRBJ1-6; 7 bases fit TRBD1. The germline V gene encodes CDR1 SGHNT and CDR2 YYREEE (reference sequence). The CDR3 has 14 amino acids. Trimming cost V 4 bases and J 6 bases; bases outside gene matches: 4. CDR3 sequence: CASSRTGFNSPLHF. The CDR3 DNA reads as TGTGCCAGCAGCCGGACAGGCTTTAATTCACCCCTCCACTTT.

V is TRBV9 and J is TRBJ1-1; tentative D call: TRBD1 (5 bases). This CDR3 has 15 amino acids. CDR1 is SGDLS and CDR2 is YYNGEE in the germline V gene. V was cut by 0 bases and J by 1 base, with 10 bases left in between. CDR3 DNA: TGTGCCAGCAGCGTAGTAGGGGCACAGAACACTGAAGCTTTCTTT. Its protein is CASSVVGAQNTEAFF.

The rearrangement links TRBV19 to TRBJ1-2; D might be TRBD1 (6 bases). Germline CDR1 LNHDA, CDR2 SQIVND (reference sequence). The CDR3 sequence is 15 residues long. The V end lost 9 bases, the J end lost 4 bases, and 21 bases lay between the germline ends. CDR3 amino acids: CASQQQGPGSYGYTF. The CDR3 region has the DNA TGTGCCAGCCAACAACAGGGACCTGGCTCCTATGGCTACACCTTC.

This clone showed up just once. The gene calls are TRBV24-1 and TRBJ2-3, with D perhaps matching TRBD2 (6 bases). V gave up 12 bases and J gave up 0 bases, with 12 bases separating them. The CDR3 extends over 13 amino acids. Germline V gene sequence: CDR1 KGHDR, CDR2 SFDVKD. In DNA form, the CDR3 reads TGTGCCTCACGCGGGGCTAGCACAGATACGCAGTATTTT. The encoded protein is CASRGASTDTQYF.

This rearrangement joins TRBV2 to TRBJ2-5; 7 bases are shared with TRBD1. There are 18 residues in the CDR3. Germline CDR1 and CDR2: SNHLY and FYNNEI. The V and J ends lost 0 bases and 2 bases, in that order; junction bases with no gene match: 12. In DNA, the CDR3 is TGTGCCAGCAGTGAAGCTTCGGATCGGACAGGTCAACAAGAGACCCAGTACTTC. It yields the protein CASSEASDRTGQQETQYF.

The J gene is TRBJ2-7, the V gene TRBV14; D perhaps matches TRBD1 (6 bases). V lost 4 bases, J lost 3 bases, and 13 bases lay in between. Per the germline V gene, CDR1 is SGHDN and CDR2 is FVKESK. The CDR3 runs 14 residues. The DNA for the CDR3 is TGTGCCAGCAGCCCGGGACAACTCAACTACGAGCAGTACTTC. Translation gives CASSPGQLNYEQYF.

The chain uses TRBV5-1 and TRBJ2-7; 7 bases fit TRBD1. Germline CDR1 reads SGHRS; CDR2 reads YFSETQ. The CDR3 runs 13 residues. The V gene end was trimmed by 2 bases and the J gene end by 4 bases; junction bases not matched to a gene: 3. Here the CDR3 reads CASSFGQAYEQYF. The CDR3 coding sequence is TGCGCCAGCAGCTTTGGACAGGCGTACGAGCAGTACTTC.

The chain couples TRBV3-1 (or the pseudogene TRBV3-2) to TRBJ2-3, with D perhaps TRBD2 (5 bases). The CDR3 is made up of 13 amino acids. From germline, CDR1 is LGHDT and CDR2 YNNKEL (reference sequence). V lost 4 bases and J 4 bases, leaving 9 bases between the germline ends. This chain's CDR3 is CASSLRGPDTQYF. The CDR3 DNA sequence: TGTGCCAGCAGCCTACGAGGGCCAGATACGCAGTATTTT.

The chain links TRBV6-5 to TRBJ1-4; D is perhaps TRBD1 (6 bases). The CDR3 has 12 amino acids. V was shortened by 6 bases and J by 7 bases, with 9 bases between the two germline ends. Per germline, CDR1 MNHEY and CDR2 SVGAGI. The CDR3 region has the DNA TGTGCCAGCAGGGCAGGGGCTGAAAAACTGTTTTTT. Amino acids: CASRAGAEKLFF.

V usage is TRBV7-8 and J usage is TRBJ1-4; 12 bases line up with TRBD1. CDR3 length: 19 amino acids. Germline trimming cut 1 base from V and 7 bases from J; bases unmatched to any gene: 13. Germline V gene data show CDR1 as SGHVS and CDR2 as FQNEAQ. DNA of the CDR3: TGTGCCAGCAGCTTAGACCCGCCCTACCGGGACAGGGGGCCTGAAAAACTGTTTTTT. This gives the protein CASSLDPPYRDRGPEKLFF. The full variable domain, completed using reference TRBV7-8 and TRBJ1-4, is GAGVSQSPRYKVAKRGQDVALRCDPISGHVSLFWYQQALGQGPEFLTYFQNEAQLDKSGLPSDRFFAERPEGSVSTLKIQRTQQEDSAVYLCASSLDPPYRDRGPEKLFFGSGTQLSVL.

The rearrangement links TRBV28 to TRBJ1-2; 7 nucleotides align to TRBD1. V lost 4 bases, J lost 6 bases, and 5 bases stayed unmatched. CDR1 is MDHEN and CDR2 is SYDVKM in the germline V gene. The CDR3 totals 13 residues. Here the CDR3 reads CASSSGQGDGYTF. Written as DNA, the CDR3 is TGTGCCAGCAGTTCGGGGCAGGGGGATGGCTACACCTTC.

CDR3 loop: CASRRNRDSSPLHF. CDR3 sequence (DNA): TGTGCCAGCAGGAGAAACAGGGATAGTTCACCCCTCCACTTT. This rearrangement joins TRBV28 to TRBJ1-6; possible D gene TRBD1, 6 bases. Trimming removed 6 bases from V and 9 bases from J, with 15 bases in between. CDR1 MDHEN and CDR2 SYDVKM come from the germline V gene. The CDR3 sequence is 14 residues long.

V is TRBV4-1 and J is TRBJ1-5, with D maybe TRBD1 (6 bases). CDR3 length: 17 amino acids. V was clipped by 3 bases and J by 0 bases, with 15 bases between them. The germline gives CDR1 MGHRA, CDR2 YSYEKL. CDR3 DNA: TGCGCCAGCAGCCAGGGGACGGGGGGCTATAGCAATCAGCCCCAGCATTTT. As protein: CASSQGTGGYSNQPQHF.

The chain recombines TRBV15 with TRBJ1-5, with D perhaps TRBD1 (6 bases). CDR3 length equals 18 residues. Germline V gene sequence: CDR1 LNHNV, CDR2 YYDKDF (reference sequence). The germline V and J ends were trimmed by 0 bases and 7 bases, with 22 bases remaining between them. CDR3 loop: CATSRDGGSGQVSQPQHF. The CDR3, as DNA: TGTGCCACCAGCAGAGATGGAGGCTCGGGACAAGTATCGCAGCCCCAGCATTTT.

The chain uses TRBV27 and TRBJ2-7, with D perhaps matching TRBD2 (6 bases). This CDR3 has 13 amino acids. Germline-derived CDR1 and CDR2 are MNHEY and SMNVEV (reference sequence). V lost 7 bases and J lost 2, with 12 bases in between. CDR3 nucleotide sequence: TGTGCCAGCAAGATCACGGGGGCCTACGAGCAGTACTTC. Its translation is CASKITGAYEQYF.

The J gene is TRBJ2-5, the V gene TRBV2; TRBD2 aligns across 12 bases. With 6 bases clipped from V and 3 bases from J, the junction kept 5 bases outside the gene matches. The CDR3 runs 15 residues. The germline V gene has CDR1 SNHLY and CDR2 FYNNEI. CDR3 region: CASRFRLAGEETQYF. CDR3 nucleotides: TGTGCCAGCAGGTTCAGACTAGCGGGGGAAGAGACCCAGTACTTC.